Listed below are T cell receptor beta chains from one sample, sequenced in a study of T-cell memory formation after mild COVID-19. TCRdb re-called the 5' RACE reads through MiXCR, storing one row per CDR3 protein. Among 400,000 to 500,000 distinct CDR3 sequences listed, roughly 18% were seen once. Sequencing was done on a sample of PBMCs or a T cell subset sorted from them (not recorded which). All receptors come from a young man who had mild COVID-19 (a few samples of this study predate the infection). Cell type and time point are not known. Both conserved end residues are part of each CDR3. The order of the fields is J gene, clone size, D gene, V gene, CDR3 DNA, CDR3 protein. A D gene is named only where the DNA matches it firmly. Rows give clone size only sometimes, using once, few, many, or a class for an expanded clone.

>TRBJ2-2|once|.|TRBV10-3
TGTGCCATCACGTGGGATGGCGCGAACACCGGGGAGCTGTTTTTT
CAITWDGANTGELFF
>TRBJ2-5|.|TRBD1|TRBV7-2
TGTGCCAGCAGACGGGGACAGATGGAGACCCAGTACTTC
CASRRGQMETQYF
>TRBJ1-2|.|.|TRBV5-1
TGCGCCAGCAGCTTGGCGACGATACAACCCTATGGCTACACCTTC
CASSLATIQPYGYTF
>TRBJ2-1|many|.|TRBV5-1
TGCGCCAGCAGCTCGACAGTTTACAATGAGCAGTTCTTC
CASSSTVYNEQFF
>TRBJ2-1|few|.|TRBV5-1
TGCGCCAGCAGGGTCCAGAGCTCCTACAATGAGCAGTTCTTC
CASRVQSSYNEQFF
>TRBJ2-1|.|.|TRBV18
TGTGCCAGCTCACCGCGGGCAGGTCAAAGCTCCTACAATGAGCAGTTCTTC
CASSPRAGQSSYNEQFF
>TRBJ2-6|few|.|TRBV7-3
TGTGCCAGCAGCTTAGGGTTTGGGGCCAACGTCCTGACTTTC
CASSLGFGANVLTF
>TRBJ1-1|.|.|TRBV7-3
TGTGCCAGCAGCTTCACCAGAAACACTGAAGCTTTCTTT
CASSFTRNTEAFF
>TRBJ2-1|few|TRBD2|TRBV5-4
TGTGCCAGCAGCTTGGTTATGTCGAGCGGGGGGCCCTCCTACAATGAGCAGTTCTTC
CASSLVMSSGGPSYNEQFF
>TRBJ2-2|.|.|TRBV7-9
TGTGCCAGCAGCAAACAGGGAGCGAACACCGGGGAGCTGTTTTTT
CASSKQGANTGELFF